Below are 24 T cell receptor beta chains sequenced from a single sample in a study of blood T cell repertoires in COVID-19. Method: immunoSEQ multiplex PCR; TCRdb's copy keeps in-frame clones and lacks some. The table includes under 35,000 clones, 65% to 90% detected once. The specimen sequenced was peripheral blood. The receptors were gathered from a man between 65 and 80 years old with active COVID-19.

The rearrangement uses TRBV6-1 and TRBJ1-2, with no clear D. CDR3 length equals 17 residues. Germline-derived CDR1 and CDR2 are MNHNS and SASEGT. The V and J ends lost 2 bases and 4 bases respectively, with 20 bases between them. CDR3 coding DNA: TGTGCCAGCAGTGAAACCAGGAGGTTTGCCACGACCTATGGCTACACCTTC. Translating it yields CASSETRRFATTYGYTF.

V and J are TRBV9 and TRBJ2-2, with TRBD1 matching over 11 bases. V trimming: 5 bases; J trimming: 5 bases; junction bases outside the gene matches: 11. Germline-derived CDR1 and CDR2 are SGDLS and YYNGEE. This CDR3 has 17 residues. For the CDR3, the DNA is TGTGCCAGCAGGCCTGGACAGGGGGCGGTGGGGACCGGGGAGCTGTTTTTT. It specifies CASRPGQGAVGTGELFF.

This clone was recorded once. The chain links TRBV2 to TRBJ1-2, with a possible D match to TRBD1 (6 bases). Looked up from germline, CDR1 is SNHLY and CDR2 is FYNNEI. The CDR3 is 16 residues long. V was trimmed by 3 bases and J by 6 bases, leaving 20 bases between them. The CDR3 loop reads CASSESGRGSLDGYTF. In DNA form, the CDR3 reads TGTGCCAGCAGTGAGTCAGGCAGGGGATCTTTAGATGGCTACACCTTC.

By share, this clone counts as medium-sized. This chain uses TRBV30 with TRBJ1-5; D remains unclear. With 5 bases removed from V and 2 bases from J, the gap between germline ends came to 16 bases. This CDR3 region has 15 residues. From germline, CDR1 is GTSNPN and CDR2 SVGIG (reference sequence). CDR3 sequence (DNA): TGTGCCTGGGCCCCGTCAGGTGCCCGCAATCAGCCCCAGCATTTT. Amino acid sequence: CAWAPSGARNQPQHF. Variable domain in full (rest from reference TRBV30 and TRBJ1-5): SQTIHQWPATLVQPVGSPLSLECTVEGTSNPNLYWYRQAAGRGLQLLFYSVGIGQISSEVPQNLSASRPQDRQFILSSKKLLLSDSGFYLCAWAPSGARNQPQHFGDGTRLSIL.

This chain uses TRBV5-8 with TRBJ2-1; D may be TRBD2 (5 bases). The CDR3 is 15 amino acids. The V end was cut by 2 bases, the J end by 1 base, with 10 bases between. The germline gives CDR1 SGHTS, CDR2 YDEGEE. The CDR3 DNA follows: TGTGCCAGCAGCTTACGAGGGAGTTCCTACAATGAGCAGTTCTTC. Translating it yields CASSLRGSSYNEQFF.

This chain uses TRBV6-5 with TRBJ2-3; D not certain. Germline V gene lookup returns CDR1 MNHEY and CDR2 SVGAGI. The CDR3 extends over 13 amino acids. V was pared by 5 bases and J by 6 bases, with 12 bases between. In DNA, the CDR3 is TGTGCCAGCAGTAACCCCTATATTGATACGCAGTATTTT. Amino acid sequence: CASSNPYIDTQYF.

The chain has TRBV27 and TRBJ2-7, with D tentatively TRBD1 (5 bases). V lost 5 bases and J lost 6, with 17 bases in between. This CDR3 contains 14 residues. The germline gives CDR1 MNHEY, CDR2 SMNVEV (reference sequence). The DNA of the CDR3 is TGTGCCAGCAGTCACAATAAGCAGGGTATCGAGCAGTACTTC. Amino acids: CASSHNKQGIEQYF.

This sequence joins TRBV20-1 and TRBJ2-3; D is ambiguous. The CDR3 is 13 amino acids. The germline gives CDR1 DFQATT, CDR2 SNEGSKA (reference sequence). Trimming removed 3 bases at V and 2 bases at J, with 9 bases between. In DNA form, the CDR3 reads TGCAGTGCTAGTCCCCCATCCACAGATACGCAGTATTTT. It specifies CSASPPSTDTQYF.

J is TRBJ1-4 and V is TRBV5-4; D possibly corresponds to TRBD1 (6 bases). Trimming shortened V by 4 bases and J by 0 bases, and 13 bases separated the two germline ends. This CDR3 contains 16 residues. Germline V gene sequence: CDR1 SGHNT, CDR2 YYREEE (reference sequence). Written as DNA, the CDR3 is TGTGCCAGCAGCCGCACAGGGTCAGCAACTAATGAAAAACTGTTTTTT. Translated: CASSRTGSATNEKLFF. The variable domain in full, completed from reference TRBV5-4 and TRBJ1-4, reads ETGVTQSPTHLIKTRGQQVTLRCSSQSGHNTVSWYQQALGQGPQFIFQYYREEENGRGNFPPRFSGLQFPNYSSELNVNALELDDSALYLCASSRTGSATNEKLFFGSGTQLSVL.

The chain recombines TRBV5-1 with TRBJ2-1; TRBD1 might be the D (5 bases). Per the germline V gene, CDR1 is SGHRS and CDR2 is YFSETQ. The CDR3 is 15 residues long. V shed 1 base and J shed 5 bases, with 13 bases lying between them. The CDR3 DNA is TGCGCCAGCAGCTTGCAGGGATCTGGAAACAATGAGCAGTTCTTC. This gives the protein CASSLQGSGNNEQFF.

The genes are TRBV29-1 and TRBJ2-5; 8 positions match TRBD2. The CDR3 totals 14 residues. Unmatched junction bases numbered 4, after V lost 2 bases and J lost 2 bases. Per germline, CDR1 SQVTM and CDR2 ANQGSEA. CDR3 DNA: TGCAGCGTTGAACCTAGCGGGTTACAAGAGACCCAGTACTTC. It specifies CSVEPSGLQETQYF.

This sequence joins TRBV3-1 (or the pseudogene TRBV3-2) and TRBJ2-4; the D gene is possibly TRBD1 (5 bases). V was clipped by 3 bases and J by 3 bases, with 15 bases between them. The CDR3 runs to 16 residues. Germline V lookup: CDR1 LGHDT, CDR2 YNNKEL (reference sequence). For the CDR3, the DNA is TGTGCCAGCAGCCATGCCAGGGCTTGGGTCAAAAACATTCAGTACTTC. It encodes CASSHARAWVKNIQYF.

This clone has only one observation. The rearrangement joins TRBV15 to TRBJ2-7, with D unclear. V shed 0 bases and J shed 7 bases, with 10 bases lying between them. The CDR3 runs to 13 residues. Per germline, CDR1 LNHNV and CDR2 YYDKDF (reference sequence). CDR3 region: CATSRDKAREQYF. The DNA of the CDR3 is TGTGCCACCAGCAGAGATAAAGCGAGGGAGCAGTACTTC. Looking up the rest from reference TRBV15 and TRBJ2-7 gives the full variable domain: DAMVIQNPRYQVTQFGKPVTLSCSQTLNHNVMYWYQQKSSQAPKLLFHYYDKDFNNEADTPDNFQSRRPNTSFCFLDIRSPGLGDTAMYLCATSRDKAREQYFGPGTRLTVT.

The CDR3 region has the DNA TGCGCCAGCAGCTTCGGGTTAGATACGCAGTATTTT. Translation: CASSFGLDTQYF. The chain is built from TRBV5-1 and TRBJ2-3; D ambiguous. V dropped 2 bases and J dropped 5 bases, with 6 bases sitting between them. Germline loops: CDR1 SGHRS, CDR2 YFSETQ. The CDR3 sequence is 12 residues long.

This chain links TRBV5-1 with TRBJ2-1; a possible D gene is TRBD1 (6 bases). CDR1 SGHRS and CDR2 YFSETQ come from the germline V gene. The CDR3 has 13 residues. Trimming took 3 bases from V and 8 from J, leaving 12 bases between them. This chain's CDR3 is CASSSPGAYEQFF. CDR3 in DNA: TGCGCCAGCAGCTCCCCAGGGGCGTATGAGCAGTTCTTC.

The chain carries TRBV12-3 or TRBV12-4 and TRBJ1-4; D not resolved. With 1 base removed from V and 7 bases from J, the gap between germline ends came to 7 bases. The CDR3 length is 13 residues. This chain's CDR3 is CASSLEYSEKLFF. The CDR3 nucleotides are TGTGCCAGCAGTTTAGAGTACAGTGAAAAACTGTTTTTT.

This chain uses TRBV6-5 with TRBJ1-1; unclear D gene. CDR1 and CDR2 from the germline V gene are MNHEY and SVGAGI. Trimming took 8 bases from V and 0 from J, leaving 10 bases between them. The CDR3 runs to 13 residues. Here the CDR3 reads CASERAVNTEAFF. The CDR3 DNA follows: TGTGCCAGCGAGAGGGCCGTGAACACTGAAGCTTTCTTT.

V is TRBV27 and J is TRBJ2-3; TRBD1 might be the D (5 bases). With 3 bases removed from V and 6 bases from J, the gap between germline ends came to 10 bases. CDR3 length: 13 residues. Germline lookup yields CDR1 MNHEY and CDR2 SMNVEV (reference sequence). For the CDR3, the DNA is TGTGCCAGCAGTTTTTTGGGGCTGGATACGCAGTATTTT. Its translation is CASSFLGLDTQYF.

The CDR3 DNA is TGTGCCAGCAGCCCCGGGAATCTCTATGGCTACACCTTC. Encoded protein: CASSPGNLYGYTF. This chain links TRBV6-2 or TRBV6-3 with TRBJ1-2; D remains unclear. V shed 6 bases and J shed 4 bases, with 12 bases lying between them. The CDR3 is made up of 13 amino acids. Germline-derived CDR1 and CDR2 are MNHEY and SVGEGT.

The chain employs TRBV11-2 and TRBJ2-3; 7 nucleotides match TRBD1. Germline V gene sequence: CDR1 SGHAT, CDR2 FQNNGV. The V segment lost 5 bases and the J segment 3 bases; nucleotides outside the gene matches: 11. This CDR3 is 16 amino acids long. CDR3 loop: CASSPIYRGETDTQYF. DNA of the CDR3: TGTGCCAGCAGCCCAATCTACAGGGGAGAGACAGATACGCAGTATTTT.

In this sample, this clone turned up once. The chain employs TRBV25-1 and TRBJ2-5; a possible D gene is TRBD1 (5 bases). Germline CDR1 is MGHDK and CDR2 is SYGVNS. Trimming took off 8 bases at V and 4 bases at J, with 23 bases between the two ends. The CDR3 length is 16 residues. The CDR3 spells CASSRGQGPLRETQYF. The CDR3 nucleotides are TGTGCCAGCTCTCGTGGCCAGGGCCCTCTCCGAGAGACCCAGTACTTC.

The rearrangement uses TRBV7-9 and TRBJ2-3; TRBD2 might be the D (5 bases). Trimming left V 7 bases short and J 5 bases short, with 13 bases between. CDR3 length equals 13 residues. Germline V gives CDR1 SEHNR, CDR2 FQNEAQ (reference sequence). The DNA for the CDR3 is TGTGCCAGCACATTTGGACTTCGAGATACGCAGTATTTT. The encoded protein is CASTFGLRDTQYF.

The chain combines TRBV7-3 with TRBJ2-7; D perhaps matches TRBD2 (5 bases). V was pared by 2 bases and J by 0 bases, with 11 bases between. This CDR3 region has 15 residues. The germline gives CDR1 SGHTA, CDR2 FQGTGA. CDR3 sequence: CASSLEPGSSYEQYF. CDR3 bases: TGTGCCAGCAGCTTAGAGCCGGGAAGCTCCTACGAGCAGTACTTC. Full variable domain (rest looked up from reference TRBV7-3 and TRBJ2-7): GAGVSQTPSNKVTEKGKYVELRCDPISGHTALYWYRQSLGQGPEFLIYFQGTGAADDSGLPNDRFFAVRPEGSVSTLKIQRTERGDSAVYLCASSLEPGSSYEQYFGPGTRLTVT.

The rearrangement joins TRBV7-2 to TRBJ2-6; D remains unclear. The germline V gene has CDR1 SGHTA and CDR2 FQGNSA. The CDR3 consists of 15 residues. The V and J ends lost 2 bases and 2 bases respectively, with 7 bases between them. The CDR3 nucleotides are TGTGCCAGCAGCTTAAGCCGGGCTGGGGCCAACGTCCTGACTTTC. It encodes CASSLSRAGANVLTF.